Sequencing of this TCR beta chain was carried out in a study of T cell responses to AZD1222 COVID-19 vaccine. Profiling relied on immunoSEQ multiplex PCR, and the TCRdb table lists in-frame clones only, not all of them. The profile shows over 150,000 clones, around nine tenths of them singletons. Study conclusions and caveats: Only after the peak T cell response were repertoires sampled.

The germline CDR1 and CDR2 sequences are MNHNS and SASEGT. V was pared by 3 bases and J by 0 bases, with 11 bases between. The CDR3 has 16 amino acids. Note on this clone: As yet, its antigen is unknown.

This receptor was taken from an adult in good health. The starting material was peripheral blood, obtained on day 0 of AZD1222 vaccination. The gene calls are TRBV6-1 and TRBJ1-4; D gene ambiguous. The CDR3 region is CASSDKVGATNEKLFF. The CDR3 DNA sequence: TGTGCCAGCAGTGACAAAGTTGGGGCAACTAATGAAAAACTGTTTTTT.